A single sample is the source of the 23 T cell receptor beta chains below, sequenced in a study of blood T cell repertoires in COVID-19 (dated by TCRdb to about 2020). Receptors were amplified or captured by the immunoSEQ multiplex PCR assay. In its TCRdb copy, this immuneACCESS table keeps in-frame sequences only and misses some clones. Where compared with another copy, unresolved V genes explain less than half of these, and the others have no known cause. This sample comprises 150,000 to 200,000 clones, 80% to 90% of them detected only once. Of the sample, roughly 2.6% is held by the ten largest clones. Sequenced sample: peripheral blood. The receptors here all came from a man aged 35 to 55 with active or convalescent COVID-19.

The chain recombines TRBV6-5 with TRBJ1-1, with D maybe TRBD1 (6 bases). This CDR3 has 13 amino acids. Deletions cut 6 bases from V and 3 bases from J, with 11 bases between. Germline V gene lookup returns CDR1 MNHEY and CDR2 SVGAGI. The CDR3 loop is CASRRTVHTEAFF. The CDR3 nucleotides are TGTGCCAGCAGGAGGACAGTTCACACTGAAGCTTTCTTT.

This clone was detected only once. The chain employs TRBV5-4 and TRBJ2-2; D may be TRBD1 (5 bases). The CDR3 consists of 14 residues. Germline loops: CDR1 SGHNT, CDR2 YYREEE (reference sequence). The V end was cut by 1 base, the J end by 6 bases, with 10 bases between. CDR3 loop: CASSLRGGAGELFF. The CDR3 DNA reads as TGTGCCAGCAGCTTGAGGGGTGGGGCCGGGGAGCTGTTTTTT.

The chain carries TRBV9 and TRBJ1-2; D remains unclear. Germline CDR1 and CDR2: SGDLS and YYNGEE. CDR3 length equals 14 residues. Trimming shortened V by 0 bases and J by 8 bases, and 14 bases separated the two germline ends. CDR3 coding DNA: TGTGCCAGCAGCGTAGGGGAGGTTTTAGGGGGCTACACCTTC. It is translated as CASSVGEVLGGYTF. Based on the CDR3 plus reference TRBV9 and TRBJ1-2, the full variable domain is DSGVTQTPKHLITATGQRVTLRCSPRSGDLSVYWYQQSLDQGLQFLIQYYNGEERAKGNILERFSAQQFPDLHSELNLSSLELGDSALYFCASSVGEVLGGYTFGSGTRLTVV.

The sample holds a few counts of this clone. The rearrangement joins TRBV5-6 to TRBJ1-2, with D perhaps TRBD1 (6 bases). Germline assignment: CDR1 SGHDT and CDR2 YYEEEE. The V end lost 0 bases, the J end lost 2 bases, and 14 bases lay between the germline ends. The CDR3 runs 16 residues. This CDR3 is CASSLGDTLSNYGYTF. CDR3 nucleotides: TGTGCCAGCAGCTTGGGGGACACTTTAAGCAACTATGGCTACACCTTC.

The rearrangement links TRBV27 to TRBJ2-1, with 10 positions matching TRBD2. Trimming removed 5 bases from V and 7 bases from J; junction bases left unmatched: 11. Germline-derived CDR1 and CDR2 are MNHEY and SMNVEV (reference sequence). This CDR3 contains 16 residues. CDR3 coding DNA: TGTGCCAGCAGTCCGCGGACTAGCGGTTTCGTAAATGAGCAGTTCTTC. Translation gives CASSPRTSGFVNEQFF.

The chain links TRBV10-2 to TRBJ1-5; the D gene is possibly TRBD1 (5 bases). Between the trimmed V and J ends, which lost 0 bases and 4 bases, there was a span of 13 bases. Germline V gene data show CDR1 as WSHSY and CDR2 as SAAADI. This CDR3 has 16 residues. CDR3 loop: CASSESKGAGNQPQHF. The CDR3 region has the DNA TGCGCCAGCAGTGAGTCGAAGGGCGCAGGGAATCAGCCCCAGCATTTT.

V gene TRBV7-8 combines with J gene TRBJ2-3, with D perhaps matching TRBD2 (6 bases). The CDR3 totals 14 residues. The germline gives CDR1 SGHVS, CDR2 FQNEAQ. Between the trimmed V and J ends, which lost 9 bases and 4 bases, there was a span of 17 bases. The CDR3 loop reads CASMASGVPDTQYF. In DNA form, the CDR3 reads TGTGCCAGTATGGCCTCGGGGGTACCAGATACGCAGTATTTT.

The J gene is TRBJ1-3, the V gene TRBV19, with D possibly TRBD1 on 6 matching bases. Germline V CDR1 and CDR2: LNHDA, SQIVND (reference sequence). V was clipped by 5 bases and J by 1 base, with 15 bases between them. The CDR3 consists of 16 residues. CDR3 sequence (DNA): TGTGCCAGTAGTGCCTTGAGGGGGTCGTCTGGAAACACCATATATTTT. Protein product: CASSALRGSSGNTIYF.

The rearrangement links TRBV24-1 to TRBJ2-5; 9 bases are a match to TRBD2. Germline CDR1 KGHDR, CDR2 SFDVKD. The length of the CDR3 is 16 residues. V lost 3 bases, J lost 2 bases, and 6 bases stayed unmatched. The CDR3 nucleotides are TGTGCCACCAGTGATAACGAGCGGGGGGCACAAGAGACCCAGTACTTC. This codes for CATSDNERGAQETQYF.

This clone showed up just once. V and J are TRBV4-2 and TRBJ2-7, with 10 nucleotides matching TRBD2. Unmatched junction bases numbered 9, after V lost 1 base and J lost 3 bases. The CDR3 covers 17 residues. Per the germline V gene, CDR1 is LGHNA and CDR2 is YNFKEQ. CDR3 nucleotide sequence: TGTGCCAGCAGCCAAGGGGACGGACTAGCGGAAAACTACGAGCAGTACTTC. Amino acids: CASSQGDGLAENYEQYF.

The chain has TRBV30 and TRBJ2-7, with D perhaps matching TRBD2 (6 bases). Germline CDR1 reads GTSNPN; CDR2 reads SVGIG (reference sequence). CDR3 size: 15 residues. With 0 bases removed from V and 0 bases from J, the gap between germline ends came to 12 bases. The DNA of the CDR3 is TGTGCCTGGAGTGTAACGGAGGGCTTCTCCTACGAGCAGTACTTC. Amino acids: CAWSVTEGFSYEQYF.

The chain recombines TRBV18 with TRBJ1-1; D ambiguous. The CDR3 is 12 residues long. The V gene lost 2 bases and the J gene lost 6 bases, with 7 bases spanning the gap. Per the germline V gene, CDR1 is KGHSH and CDR2 is LQKENI. This chain's CDR3 is CASSPSFAEAFF. DNA for the CDR3: TGTGCCAGCTCACCAAGCTTTGCTGAAGCTTTCTTT.

This chain links TRBV10-3 with TRBJ1-1; the match to TRBD1 covers 8 bases. V lost 6 bases and J lost 3; bases outside the gene matches: 6. The CDR3 length is 14 residues. Germline CDR1 is ENHRY and CDR2 is SYGVKD. In DNA, the CDR3 is TGTGCCATCAGGGAGGGACAGGAATACACTGAAGCTTTCTTT. It encodes CAIREGQEYTEAFF.

V and J are TRBV7-8 and TRBJ1-6, with D uncertain. The CDR3 is 17 residues long. V dropped 5 bases and J dropped 9 bases, with 23 bases sitting between them. CDR1 is SGHVS and CDR2 is FQNEAQ in the germline V gene. The CDR3 loop is CASSPPRSGIWSSPLHF. The CDR3 DNA sequence: TGTGCCAGCAGCCCTCCCCGATCGGGGATTTGGAGTTCACCCCTCCACTTT.

This chain joins TRBV3-1 (or the pseudogene TRBV3-2) and TRBJ1-1; D not resolved. V shed 6 bases and J shed 4 bases, with 15 bases lying between them. The CDR3 totals 14 residues. CDR1 and CDR2 (germline): LGHDT, YNNKEL (reference sequence). The CDR3 sequence: CASSPRRRLTEAFF. The CDR3 DNA is TGTGCCAGCAGTCCCCGCCGGAGGCTCACTGAAGCTTTCTTT.

The V gene is TRBV30, the J gene TRBJ2-2; no reliable D call. The germline V gene encodes CDR1 GTSNPN and CDR2 SVGIG (reference sequence). The CDR3 has 15 residues. Between the trimmed V and J ends, which lost 1 base and 0 bases, there was a span of 9 bases. The CDR3 is CAWSAGASNTGELFF. The CDR3 DNA follows: TGTGCCTGGAGTGCAGGTGCGTCGAACACCGGGGAGCTGTTTTTT.

V is TRBV5-1 and J is TRBJ1-2, with a possible D match to TRBD1 (6 bases). This CDR3 contains 13 residues. CDR1 SGHRS and CDR2 YFSETQ come from the germline V gene. V lost 7 bases, J lost 6 bases, and 16 bases lay in between. The CDR3 sequence is CASAGTRGNGYTF. The CDR3 DNA sequence: TGCGCCAGCGCGGGCACAAGGGGGAATGGCTACACCTTC.

The CDR3 DNA reads TGTGCCAGTAGTATCCGGGGGGGAACCAATGAGCAGTTCTTC. Translating gives CASSIRGGTNEQFF. This chain connects TRBV19 to TRBJ2-1; 8 bases are shared with TRBD2. CDR1 and CDR2 from the germline V gene are LNHDA and SQIVND (reference sequence). Unmatched junction bases numbered 4, after V lost 3 bases and J lost 6 bases. CDR3 size: 14 residues. Full variable domain (rest looked up from reference TRBV19 and TRBJ2-1): DGGITQSPKYLFRKEGQNVTLSCEQNLNHDAMYWYRQDPGQGLRLIYYSQIVNDFQKGDIAEGYSVSREKKESFPLTVTSAQKNPTAFYLCASSIRGGTNEQFFGPGTRLTVL.

The V and J genes are TRBV28 and TRBJ2-1; 9 bases line up with TRBD2. Germline V gene data show CDR1 as MDHEN and CDR2 as SYDVKM. This CDR3 contains 16 residues. With V trimmed by 5 bases and J by 6 bases, 11 bases remained unmatched. The CDR3 spells CASSPSRGGLVNEQFF. The DNA for the CDR3 is TGTGCCAGCAGTCCTTCGCGGGGGGGCCTCGTCAATGAGCAGTTCTTC.

This chain joins TRBV7-5 and TRBJ1-5; TRBD1 was called by the table and not checked on the DNA. TRBV7-5 is deemed a pseudogene. There are 19 residues in the CDR3. In DNA, the CDR3 is TGTGCCAGAATCCTTGAAAGGGGACAGGGGTTAGGTAGCAATCAGCCCCAGCATTTT. This sequence encodes CARILERGQGLGSNQPQHF.

V is TRBV2 and J is TRBJ1-4, with a possible D match to TRBD1 (6 bases). This CDR3 has 15 residues. The V and J ends lost 6 bases and 0 bases respectively, with 11 bases between them. CDR1 is SNHLY, CDR2 FYNNEI, per germline. The CDR3 DNA is TGTGCCAGCAGGAGACAGGAAGCAACTAATGAAAAACTGTTTTTT. It encodes CASRRQEATNEKLFF. Combining the CDR3 with reference TRBV2 and TRBJ1-4 gives the whole variable domain EPEVTQTPSHQVTQMGQEVILRCVPISNHLYFYWYRQILGQKVEFLVSFYNNEISEKSEIFDDQFSVERPDGSNFTLKIRSTKLEDSAMYFCASRRQEATNEKLFFGSGTQLSVL.

J is TRBJ1-6 and V is TRBV4-1, with a weak D call TRBD1 (6 bases). Between the trimmed V and J ends, which lost 2 bases and 7 bases, there was a span of 12 bases. This CDR3 has 15 residues. Germline values: CDR1 MGHRA, CDR2 YSYEKL. CDR3 region: CASSQRTAGNSPLHF. The CDR3 bases are TGCGCCAGCAGCCAACGGACAGCAGGAAATTCACCCCTCCACTTT.

CDR3 loop: CATSRVAGQGLYQPQHF. The CDR3, as DNA: TGTGCCACCAGCAGAGTTGCGGGGCAGGGATTATATCAGCCCCAGCATTTT. The V and J genes are TRBV15 and TRBJ1-5, with D maybe TRBD1 (5 bases). Germline CDR1 reads LNHNV; CDR2 reads YYDKDF (reference sequence). Trimming took off 1 base at V and 5 bases at J, with 18 bases between the two ends. This CDR3 contains 17 residues.